This T cell receptor beta chain was captured in a study of blood T cells in healthy people across ages. V gave up 5 bases and J gave up 4 bases, with 15 bases separating them. The CDR3 runs 15 residues. CDR1 and CDR2 from the germline V gene are SGHTA and FQGNSA. Through a sample-barcoded 5' primer and a J-beta primer mix, a second PCR was run for about 6 to 11 cycles. TCRdb passed the 5' RACE reads through MiXCR, listing each CDR3 protein once. The table has 1.5 million to 2 million distinct CDR3 sequences, roughly 28% seen once. The specimen sequenced was blood. The genes are TRBV7-2 and TRBJ2-4; D unclear. The receptor comes from a woman in her twenties or thirties in good health. CDR3 loop: CASSPALSRKNIQYF. The CDR3 nucleotides are TGTGCCAGCAGCCCCGCCTTGTCCAGAAAAAACATTCAGTACTTC.